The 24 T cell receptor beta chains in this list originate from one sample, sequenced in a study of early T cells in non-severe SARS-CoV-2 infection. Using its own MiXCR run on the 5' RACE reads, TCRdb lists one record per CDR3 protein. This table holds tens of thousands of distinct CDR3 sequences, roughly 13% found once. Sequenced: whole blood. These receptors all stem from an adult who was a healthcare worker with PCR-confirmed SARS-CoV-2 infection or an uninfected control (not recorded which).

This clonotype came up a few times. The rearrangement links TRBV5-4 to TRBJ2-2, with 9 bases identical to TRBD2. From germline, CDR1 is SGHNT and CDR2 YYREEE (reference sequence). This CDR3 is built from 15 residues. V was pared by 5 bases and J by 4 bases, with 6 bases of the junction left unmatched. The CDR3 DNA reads TGTGCCAGCAGGACCGGGACTAGCACCACCGGGGAGCTGTTTTTT. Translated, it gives CASRTGTSTTGELFF.

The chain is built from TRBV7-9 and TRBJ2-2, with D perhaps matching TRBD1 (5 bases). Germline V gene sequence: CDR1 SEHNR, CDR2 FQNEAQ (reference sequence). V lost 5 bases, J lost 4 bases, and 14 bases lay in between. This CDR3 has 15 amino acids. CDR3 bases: TGTGCCAGCAGCCGAGATACCAGGGTCACCGGGGAGCTGTTTTTT. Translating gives CASSRDTRVTGELFF. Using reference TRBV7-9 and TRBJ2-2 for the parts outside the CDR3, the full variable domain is DTGVSQNPRHKITKRGQNVTFRCDPISEHNRLYWYRQTLGQGPEFLTYFQNEAQLEKSRLLSDRFSAERPKGSFSTLEIQRTEQGDSAMYLCASSRDTRVTGELFFGEGSRLTVL.

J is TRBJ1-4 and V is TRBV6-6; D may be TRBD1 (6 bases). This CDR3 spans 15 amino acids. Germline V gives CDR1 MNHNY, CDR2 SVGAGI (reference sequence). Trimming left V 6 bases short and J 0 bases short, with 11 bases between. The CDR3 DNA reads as TGTGCCAGCAGCCAGGGGTGGGCAACTAATGAAAAACTGTTTTTT. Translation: CASSQGWATNEKLFF.

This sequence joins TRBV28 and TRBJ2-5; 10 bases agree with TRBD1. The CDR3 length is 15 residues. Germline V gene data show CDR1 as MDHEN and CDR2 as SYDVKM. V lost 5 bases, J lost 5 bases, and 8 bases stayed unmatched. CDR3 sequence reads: CASSPPRQGAETQYF. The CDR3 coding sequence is TGTGCCAGCAGTCCACCGAGACAGGGGGCCGAGACCCAGTACTTC.

The CDR3 region is CASSPTDNQPQHF. The CDR3 DNA reads TGTGCCAGCAGCCCGACAGACAATCAGCCCCAGCATTTT. This chain connects TRBV7-8 to TRBJ1-5; D possibly corresponds to TRBD1 (5 bases). Per germline, CDR1 SGHVS and CDR2 FQNEAQ. Trimming left V 5 bases short and J 3 bases short, with 8 bases between. The CDR3 extends over 13 amino acids.

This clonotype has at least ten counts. The CDR3 region is CASSFTAIQETQYF. The CDR3 nucleotides read TGTGCCAGCAGTTTTACAGCAATCCAAGAGACCCAGTACTTC. The J gene is TRBJ2-5, the V gene TRBV28; D gene unclear. Between the trimmed V and J ends, which lost 3 bases and 1 base, there was a span of 9 bases. Germline loops: CDR1 MDHEN, CDR2 SYDVKM. The CDR3 runs 14 residues.

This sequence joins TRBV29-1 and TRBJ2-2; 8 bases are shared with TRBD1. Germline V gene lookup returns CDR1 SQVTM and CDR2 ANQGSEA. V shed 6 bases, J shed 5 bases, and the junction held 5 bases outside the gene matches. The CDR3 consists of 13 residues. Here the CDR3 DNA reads TGCAGCGTGATGCAGGGGGCTACCGGGGAGCTGTTTTTT. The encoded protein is CSVMQGATGELFF.

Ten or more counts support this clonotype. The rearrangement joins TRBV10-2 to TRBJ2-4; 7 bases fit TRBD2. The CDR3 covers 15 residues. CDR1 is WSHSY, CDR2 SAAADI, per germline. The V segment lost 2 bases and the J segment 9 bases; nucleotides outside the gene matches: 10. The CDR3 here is CASSEPPGRGVIQYF. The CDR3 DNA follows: TGCGCCAGCAGTGAGCCCCCCGGTCGGGGGGTCATTCAGTACTTC.

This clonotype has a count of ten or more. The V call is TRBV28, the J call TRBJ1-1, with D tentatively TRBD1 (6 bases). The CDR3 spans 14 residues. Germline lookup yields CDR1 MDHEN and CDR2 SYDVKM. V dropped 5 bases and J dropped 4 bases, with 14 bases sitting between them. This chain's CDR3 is CASSLGGWGTEAFF. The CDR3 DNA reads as TGTGCCAGCAGTCTAGGGGGATGGGGCACTGAAGCTTTCTTT.

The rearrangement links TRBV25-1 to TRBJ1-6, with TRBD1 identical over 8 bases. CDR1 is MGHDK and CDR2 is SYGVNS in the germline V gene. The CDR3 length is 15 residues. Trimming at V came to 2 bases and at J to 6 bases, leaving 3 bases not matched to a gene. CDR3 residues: CASSEMTGVNSPLHF. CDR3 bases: TGTGCCAGCAGTGAAATGACAGGGGTTAATTCACCCCTCCACTTT.

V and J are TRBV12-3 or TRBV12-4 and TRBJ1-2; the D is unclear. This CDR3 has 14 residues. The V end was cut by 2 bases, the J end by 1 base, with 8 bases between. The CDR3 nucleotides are TGTGCCAGCAGTTTAATTATCGATAACTATGGCTACACCTTC. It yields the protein CASSLIIDNYGYTF.

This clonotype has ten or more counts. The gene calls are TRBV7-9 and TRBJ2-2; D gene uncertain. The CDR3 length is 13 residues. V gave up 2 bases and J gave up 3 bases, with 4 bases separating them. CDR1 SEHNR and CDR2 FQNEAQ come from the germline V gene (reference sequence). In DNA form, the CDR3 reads TGTGCCAGCAGCTTATTATACACCGGGGAGCTGTTTTTT. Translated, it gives CASSLLYTGELFF.

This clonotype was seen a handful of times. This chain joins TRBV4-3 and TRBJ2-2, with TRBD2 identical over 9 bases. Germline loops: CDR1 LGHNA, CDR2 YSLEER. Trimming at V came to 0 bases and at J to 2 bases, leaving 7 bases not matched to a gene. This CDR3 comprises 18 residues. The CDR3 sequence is CASSQDTPGLANTGELFF. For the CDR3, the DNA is TGCGCCAGCAGCCAAGATACACCGGGACTAGCCAACACCGGGGAGCTGTTTTTT.

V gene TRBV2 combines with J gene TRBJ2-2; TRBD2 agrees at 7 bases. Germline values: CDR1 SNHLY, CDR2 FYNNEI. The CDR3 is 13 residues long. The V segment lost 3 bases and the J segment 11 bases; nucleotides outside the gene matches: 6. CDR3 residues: CASSDRAGHELFF. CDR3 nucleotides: TGTGCCAGCAGTGATAGAGCGGGGCACGAGCTGTTTTTT.

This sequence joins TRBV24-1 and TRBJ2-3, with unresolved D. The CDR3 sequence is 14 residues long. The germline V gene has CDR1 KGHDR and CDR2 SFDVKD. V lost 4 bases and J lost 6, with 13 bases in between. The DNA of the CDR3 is TGTGCCACCAGTGAGTCTAGGGCTCAGGATACGCAGTATTTT. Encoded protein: CATSESRAQDTQYF.

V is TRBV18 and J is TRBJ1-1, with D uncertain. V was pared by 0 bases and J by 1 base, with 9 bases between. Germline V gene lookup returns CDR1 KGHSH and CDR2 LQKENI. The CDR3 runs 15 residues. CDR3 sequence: CASSPPSRTNTEAFF. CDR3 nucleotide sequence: TGTGCCAGCTCACCACCGAGCAGGACGAACACTGAAGCTTTCTTT.

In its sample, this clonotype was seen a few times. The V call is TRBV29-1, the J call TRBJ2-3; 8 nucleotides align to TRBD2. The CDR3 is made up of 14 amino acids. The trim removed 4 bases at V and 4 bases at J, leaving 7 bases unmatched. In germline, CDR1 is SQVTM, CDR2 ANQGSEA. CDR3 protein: CSVAREGPPDTQYF. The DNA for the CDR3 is TGCAGCGTTGCTCGGGAGGGTCCCCCAGATACGCAGTATTTT.

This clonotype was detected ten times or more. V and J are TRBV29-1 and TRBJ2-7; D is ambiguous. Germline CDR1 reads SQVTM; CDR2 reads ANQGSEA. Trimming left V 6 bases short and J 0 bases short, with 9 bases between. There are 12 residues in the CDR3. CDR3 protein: CSVLTPSYEQYF. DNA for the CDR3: TGCAGCGTCTTGACACCCTCCTACGAGCAGTACTTC.

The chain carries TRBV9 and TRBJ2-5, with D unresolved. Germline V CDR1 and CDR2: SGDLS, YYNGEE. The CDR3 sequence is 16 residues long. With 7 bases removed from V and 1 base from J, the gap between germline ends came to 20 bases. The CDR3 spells CASSLRASAAQETQYF. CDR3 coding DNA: TGTGCCAGCTCACTAAGGGCGAGTGCAGCCCAAGAGACCCAGTACTTC.

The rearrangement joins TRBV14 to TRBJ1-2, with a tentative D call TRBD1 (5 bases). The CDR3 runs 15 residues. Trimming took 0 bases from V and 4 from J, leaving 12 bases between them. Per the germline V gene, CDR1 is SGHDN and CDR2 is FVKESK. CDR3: CASSQDWQGFYGYTF. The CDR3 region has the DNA TGTGCCAGCAGCCAAGATTGGCAGGGATTCTATGGCTACACCTTC.

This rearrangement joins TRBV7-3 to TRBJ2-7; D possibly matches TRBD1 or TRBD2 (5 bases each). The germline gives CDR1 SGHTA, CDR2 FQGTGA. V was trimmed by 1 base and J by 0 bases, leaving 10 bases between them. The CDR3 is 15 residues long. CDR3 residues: CASSLRGKSSYEQYF. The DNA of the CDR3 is TGTGCCAGCAGCTTAAGGGGGAAGAGCTCCTACGAGCAGTACTTC.

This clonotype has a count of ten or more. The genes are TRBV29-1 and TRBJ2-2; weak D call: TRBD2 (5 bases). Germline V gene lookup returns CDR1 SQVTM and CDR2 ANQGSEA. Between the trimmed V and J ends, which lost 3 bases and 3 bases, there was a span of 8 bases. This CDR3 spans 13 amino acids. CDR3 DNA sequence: TGCAGCGTTGATTCGGGATACACCGGGGAGCTGTTTTTT. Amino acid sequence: CSVDSGYTGELFF.

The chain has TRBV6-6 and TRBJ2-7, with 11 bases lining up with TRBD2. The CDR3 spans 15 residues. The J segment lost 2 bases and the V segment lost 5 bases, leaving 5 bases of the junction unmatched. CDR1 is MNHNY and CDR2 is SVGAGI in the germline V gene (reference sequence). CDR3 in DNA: TGTGCCAGCAGTATAGCGGGAGGGGGCCCCTACGAGCAGTACTTC. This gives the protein CASSIAGGGPYEQYF.

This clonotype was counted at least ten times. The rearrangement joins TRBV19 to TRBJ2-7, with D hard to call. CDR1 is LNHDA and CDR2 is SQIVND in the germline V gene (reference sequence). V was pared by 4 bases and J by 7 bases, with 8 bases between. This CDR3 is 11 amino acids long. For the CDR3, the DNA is TGTGCCAGTAGTAACGGACGGGAGCAGTACTTC. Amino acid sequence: CASSNGREQYF. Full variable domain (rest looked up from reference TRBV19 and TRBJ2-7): DGGITQSPKYLFRKEGQNVTLSCEQNLNHDAMYWYRQDPGQGLRLIYYSQIVNDFQKGDIAEGYSVSREKKESFPLTVTSAQKNPTAFYLCASSNGREQYFGPGTRLTVT.